Listed here are 32 T cell receptor beta chains from one sample, sequenced in a study of T cell repertoires in cytomegalovirus infection. These receptors have no known antigen. TCRdb ran MiXCR on the reads and lists one entry per CDR3 protein. The sample contains just under 500,000 distinct CDR3 sequences, 33% of which appear only once. The material was cultured PBMCs, obtained from culture after CMV antigen stimulation. The receptors here all came from a human donor in good health (CMV status not recorded). Some clones in this sample may be carry-over from other donors' samples.

There are a few counts of this clonotype. The V call is TRBV5-1, the J call TRBJ1-1; D is uncertain. Trimming pared 7 bases from V and 1 base from J, leaving 14 bases between. CDR1 is SGHRS, CDR2 YFSETQ, per germline. The CDR3 extends over 14 amino acids. CDR3 region: CASRGTASNTEAFF. CDR3 coding DNA: TGCGCCAGCCGGGGAACAGCGTCGAACACTGAAGCTTTCTTT.

This clonotype was counted only a few times. This rearrangement joins TRBV7-9 to TRBJ2-5; perhaps D is TRBD1 or TRBD2 (5 bases each). This CDR3 spans 14 amino acids. The germline V and J ends were trimmed by 4 bases and 5 bases, with 14 bases remaining between them. Germline lookup yields CDR1 SEHNR and CDR2 FQNEAQ (reference sequence). The CDR3 region is CASSSLGVQETQYF. CDR3 nucleotides: TGTGCCAGCAGCTCGTTGGGGGTACAGGAGACCCAGTACTTC.

The chain carries TRBV7-6 and TRBJ2-1; D perhaps matches TRBD2 (6 bases). The V gene's germline CDR1 is SGHVS and CDR2 FNYEAQ. Between the trimmed V and J ends, which lost 5 bases and 3 bases, there was a span of 14 bases. CDR3 length equals 15 residues. The CDR3 DNA sequence: TGTGCCAGCAGCCAGGGTAGCGGAAACTACAATGAGCAGTTCTTC. Translation gives CASSQGSGNYNEQFF.

The rearrangement uses TRBV19 and TRBJ2-7; D remains ambiguous. From germline, CDR1 is LNHDA and CDR2 SQIVND (reference sequence). The CDR3 covers 14 residues. V was clipped by 5 bases and J by 4 bases, with 15 bases between them. The CDR3 loop reads CASSHQALPYEQYF. The DNA of the CDR3 is TGTGCCAGTAGTCATCAAGCCTTACCGTACGAGCAGTACTTC.

The table lists this clonotype with a count of one. The chain has TRBV4-3 and TRBJ2-5, with D unresolved. CDR1 and CDR2 (germline): LGHNA, YSLEER. This CDR3 has 16 amino acids. Trimming shortened V by 1 base and J by 5 bases, and 17 bases separated the two germline ends. CDR3 bases: TGCGCCAGCAGCCAAGGCATGAGGCCGTTGGGGGAGACCCAGTACTTC. Translated: CASSQGMRPLGETQYF.

This chain connects TRBV20-1 to TRBJ2-3, with TRBD2 matching 14 bases. From germline, CDR1 is DFQATT and CDR2 SNEGSKA (reference sequence). The CDR3 has 18 amino acids. Unmatched junction bases numbered 13, after V lost 3 bases and J lost 5 bases. CDR3 residues: CSASPATSGRASVDTQYF. In nucleotides, the CDR3 is TGCAGTGCTAGCCCGGCGACTAGCGGGAGGGCCTCTGTAGATACGCAGTATTTT.

The rearrangement links TRBV7-9 to TRBJ1-2, with 12 positions matching TRBD1. Per the germline V gene, CDR1 is SEHNR and CDR2 is FQNEAQ (reference sequence). The CDR3 consists of 17 residues. The J segment lost 4 bases and the V segment lost 5 bases, leaving 11 bases of the junction unmatched. The CDR3 is CASSPLPGQGAPYGYTF. CDR3 nucleotide sequence: TGTGCCAGCAGCCCTCTACCGGGACAGGGGGCGCCCTATGGCTACACCTTC. Variable domain in full (rest from reference TRBV7-9 and TRBJ1-2): DTGVSQNPRHKITKRGQNVTFRCDPISEHNRLYWYRQTLGQGPEFLTYFQNEAQLEKSRLLSDRFSAERPKGSFSTLEIQRTEQGDSAMYLCASSPLPGQGAPYGYTFGSGTRLTVV.

This clonotype was recorded a few times. The chain carries TRBV4-1 and TRBJ1-2; possibly TRBD1 for D (6 bases). V gave up 2 bases and J gave up 4 bases, with 11 bases separating them. Per the germline V gene, CDR1 is MGHRA and CDR2 is YSYEKL. The CDR3 has 14 amino acids. The CDR3 region has the DNA TGCGCCAGCAGCCAACCAGGACAGTCCTATGGCTACACCTTC. It specifies CASSQPGQSYGYTF.

The chain employs TRBV4-1 and TRBJ1-6; D is possibly TRBD1 (5 bases). The germline CDR1 and CDR2 sequences are MGHRA and YSYEKL. This CDR3 has 16 residues. V gave up 1 base and J gave up 4 bases, with 11 bases separating them. In DNA form, the CDR3 reads TGCGCCAGCAGCCAAGCCCTGACAGAGTATAATTCACCCCTCCACTTT. Translation gives CASSQALTEYNSPLHF.

This clonotype was seen a few times. The chain uses TRBV6-2 or TRBV6-3 and TRBJ2-7, with TRBD2 matching over 9 bases. CDR3 length equals 16 residues. Germline V gives CDR1 MNHEY, CDR2 SVGEGT. V gave up 6 bases and J gave up 0 bases; unmatched junction bases: 9. The CDR3 loop is CASRRLAGPSSYEQYF. The CDR3 region has the DNA TGTGCCAGCAGACGTCTAGCGGGACCTAGCTCCTACGAGCAGTACTTC.

V is TRBV12-3 or TRBV12-4 and J is TRBJ2-7; 9 nucleotides line up with TRBD2. Trimming cost V 7 bases and J 1 base; bases outside gene matches: 2. CDR3 length: 13 amino acids. The CDR3 DNA reads as TGTGCCAGCAAGACTAGCGGATCCTACGAGCAGTACTTC. Encoded protein: CASKTSGSYEQYF.

The chain has TRBV7-8 and TRBJ2-5; 7 bases align to TRBD2. The length of the CDR3 is 16 residues. Germline V gene lookup returns CDR1 SGHVS and CDR2 FQNEAQ. J lost 1 base, V lost 4 bases, and 9 bases had no gene match. This CDR3 reads CASSSRSLAVQETQYF. The CDR3 DNA sequence: TGTGCCAGCAGCTCCAGATCTCTAGCGGTCCAAGAGACCCAGTACTTC. Combining the CDR3 with reference TRBV7-8 and TRBJ2-5 gives the whole variable domain GAGVSQSPRYKVAKRGQDVALRCDPISGHVSLFWYQQALGQGPEFLTYFQNEAQLDKSGLPSDRFFAERPEGSVSTLKIQRTQQEDSAVYLCASSSRSLAVQETQYFGPGTRLLVL.

V is TRBV20-1 and J is TRBJ2-7; D is unresolved. Germline lookup yields CDR1 DFQATT and CDR2 SNEGSKA (reference sequence). V was pared by 0 bases and J by 3 bases, with 12 bases between. This CDR3 is built from 14 residues. The CDR3 nucleotides are TGCAGTGCTAGAGATCAGGCCTCGGGCTACGAGCAGTACGTC. Translation gives CSARDQASGYEQYV.

Concerning this clonotype itself: This could be a read error, since a much larger clone is one nucleotide away. V gene TRBV7-6 combines with J gene TRBJ2-6, with a tentative D call TRBD2 (6 bases). Germline V lookup: CDR1 SGHVS, CDR2 FNYEAQ. V shed 1 base and J shed 8 bases, with 21 bases lying between them. CDR3 length: 18 amino acids. For the CDR3, the DNA is TGTGCCAGCAGCTTAGTGGCACTGTCGGAGGCGGGGTCCAACGTCCTGACTTTC. Protein: CASSLVALSEAGSNVLTF.

The V and J genes are TRBV7-2 and TRBJ1-4, with TRBD1 as a possible D gene (5 bases). Germline CDR1 is SGHTA and CDR2 is FQGNSA. Trimming stripped 3 bases from V and 1 base from J, with 9 bases between. The CDR3 sequence is 15 residues long. The CDR3, as DNA: TGTGCCAGCAGCTTGGATGGGGGAACTAATGAAAAACTGTTTTTT. Residues: CASSLDGGTNEKLFF.

In this sample, this clonotype turned up a few times. The chain couples TRBV7-2 to TRBJ1-5; 8 bases are a match to TRBD1. Per the germline V gene, CDR1 is SGHTA and CDR2 is FQGNSA. J gave up 0 bases and V 5 bases, and 12 bases lay outside the gene matches. This CDR3 spans 18 amino acids. The CDR3 sequence: CASSPDRVAAYSNQPQHF. The CDR3 DNA follows: TGTGCCAGCAGCCCGGACAGGGTGGCCGCCTATAGCAATCAGCCCCAGCATTTT.

This clonotype has just a few counts. The CDR3 DNA reads as TGTGCCAGCAGTCCTCCCGGGGGCAGGGGTAGACAGCCCCAGCATTTT. This translates into CASSPPGGRGRQPQHF. The chain uses TRBV12-3 or TRBV12-4 and TRBJ1-5, with D perhaps TRBD1 (6 bases). This CDR3 has 16 residues. Between the trimmed V and J ends, which lost 5 bases and 7 bases, there was a span of 21 bases.

The chain has TRBV4-3 and TRBJ1-2; the D gene is possibly TRBD1 (5 bases). The germline V gene has CDR1 LGHNA and CDR2 YSLEER. The CDR3 covers 14 residues. V lost 4 bases and J 2 bases, leaving 11 bases between the germline ends. The CDR3: CASSPRDGNYGYTF. CDR3 nucleotide sequence: TGCGCCAGCAGCCCACGGGACGGAAACTATGGCTACACCTTC.

This clonotype was detected many times. The chain links TRBV7-2 to TRBJ2-3; 9 bases are a match to TRBD2. The CDR3 consists of 15 residues. Looked up from germline, CDR1 is SGHTA and CDR2 is FQGNSA. The J segment lost 0 bases and the V segment lost 4 bases, leaving 2 bases of the junction unmatched. The DNA of the CDR3 is TGTGCCAGCAGCTCTAGCGGGATCAGCACAGATACGCAGTATTTT. Its protein is CASSSSGISTDTQYF.

The rearrangement links TRBV7-2 to TRBJ2-7; perhaps TRBD2 as D (6 bases). Deletions cut 5 bases from V and 4 bases from J, with 18 bases between. CDR3 length: 15 amino acids. The germline V gene encodes CDR1 SGHTA and CDR2 FQGNSA. Written as DNA, the CDR3 is TGTGCCAGCAGCACTAGACTAGACCGGAATTACGAGCAGTACTTC. Translation gives CASSTRLDRNYEQYF. The variable domain in full, completed from reference TRBV7-2 and TRBJ2-7, reads GAGVSQSPSNKVTEKGKDVELRCDPISGHTALYWYRQSLGQGLEFLIYFQGNSAPDKSGLPSDRFSAERTGGSVSTLTIQRTQQEDSAVYLCASSTRLDRNYEQYFGPGTRLTVT.

This sequence joins TRBV10-3 and TRBJ1-2; 7 positions match TRBD1. With 2 bases clipped from V and 2 bases from J, the junction kept 5 bases outside the gene matches. Germline loops: CDR1 ENHRY, CDR2 SYGVKD. CDR3 size: 15 residues. CDR3 protein: CAISEPTQGNYGYTF. In nucleotides, the CDR3 is TGTGCCATCAGTGAGCCCACACAGGGGAACTATGGCTACACCTTC.

This clonotype was observed a few times. This chain connects TRBV6-2 or TRBV6-3 to TRBJ2-1; 11 bases agree with TRBD2. The CDR3 has 16 residues. Germline assignment: CDR1 MNHEY and CDR2 SVGEGT. J lost 2 bases, V lost 2 bases, and 2 bases had no gene match. The CDR3 bases are TGTGCCAGCAGTTACGGGGGACTAGCGGCCTACAATGAGCAGTTCTTC. Encoded protein: CASSYGGLAAYNEQFF.

This clonotype has just one count. The rearrangement links TRBV5-6 to TRBJ1-5; possible D gene TRBD1, 5 bases. The V end was cut by 3 bases, the J end by 2 bases, with 15 bases between. There are 16 residues in the CDR3. The germline CDR1 and CDR2 sequences are SGHDT and YYEEEE. The CDR3, as DNA: TGTGCCAGCAGCTACTTTGGGAGGGGAGGCAATCAGCCCCAGCATTTT. Translation: CASSYFGRGGNQPQHF.

V and J are TRBV6-5 and TRBJ2-7, with TRBD2 as a possible D gene (6 bases). The germline V gene has CDR1 MNHEY and CDR2 SVGAGI. This CDR3 has 14 amino acids. V dropped 6 bases and J dropped 5 bases, with 17 bases sitting between them. CDR3 protein: CASRRDSQANEQYV. The CDR3 DNA sequence: TGTGCCAGCAGACGGGACTCCCAAGCGAACGAGCAGTACGTC.

The gene calls are TRBV12-3 or TRBV12-4 and TRBJ2-1; tentatively, D is TRBD2 (6 bases). This CDR3 region has 15 residues. With 6 bases removed from V and 5 bases from J, the gap between germline ends came to 17 bases. The CDR3 reads CASSPGGSAHNEQFF. The DNA for the CDR3 is TGTGCCAGCAGCCCCGGGGGTAGCGCCCACAATGAGCAGTTCTTC.

The V gene is TRBV7-2, the J gene TRBJ1-1; D gene unclear. Germline V lookup: CDR1 SGHTA, CDR2 FQGNSA. The length of the CDR3 is 13 residues. V dropped 2 bases and J dropped 7 bases, with 11 bases sitting between them. The CDR3: CASSLPGSSEAFF. The CDR3 DNA is TGTGCCAGCAGCTTACCCGGTAGCAGTGAAGCTTTCTTT. The variable domain in full, with the rest retrieved from reference TRBV7-2 and TRBJ1-1, is GAGVSQSPSNKVTEKGKDVELRCDPISGHTALYWYRQSLGQGLEFLIYFQGNSAPDKSGLPSDRFSAERTGGSVSTLTIQRTQQEDSAVYLCASSLPGSSEAFFGQGTRLTVV.

The CDR3, as DNA: TGTGCCAGCAGCGTAAACACGAACTACAATGAGCAGTTCTTC. This sequence encodes CASSVNTNYNEQFF. The gene calls are TRBV9 and TRBJ2-1; D uncertain. Trimming took off 1 base at V and 3 bases at J, with 8 bases between the two ends. Per the germline V gene, CDR1 is SGDLS and CDR2 is YYNGEE. The CDR3 is 14 residues long.

The chain is built from TRBV6-4 and TRBJ2-2; D may be TRBD1 or TRBD2 (5 bases each). CDR1 is MRHNA, CDR2 SNTAGT, per germline. There are 15 residues in the CDR3. V was trimmed by 6 bases and J by 6 bases, leaving 17 bases between them. For the CDR3, the DNA is TGTGCCAGCAGACCGGGACGAACCACGGCCGGGGAGCTGTTTTTT. This sequence encodes CASRPGRTTAGELFF.

There are many counts of this clonotype. The rearrangement links TRBV7-2 to TRBJ1-1; D gene uncertain. Germline CDR1 SGHTA, CDR2 FQGNSA. The length of the CDR3 is 14 residues. Trimming removed 3 bases at V and 10 bases at J, with 18 bases between. The CDR3 sequence: CASSFGNRRGGAFF. CDR3 bases: TGTGCCAGCAGCTTTGGTAACCGACGTGGAGGAGCTTTCTTT.

Ten or more counts support this clonotype. V gene TRBV7-9 combines with J gene TRBJ1-3, with 7 positions matching TRBD1. CDR3 length: 16 amino acids. Trimming took 6 bases from V and 4 from J; bases not matched to a gene: 12. Germline CDR1 reads SEHNR; CDR2 reads FQNEAQ (reference sequence). CDR3 DNA sequence: TGTGCCAGCAGGGTGTCGGGCGGGACAGAAGGAAACACCATATATTTT. This encodes CASRVSGGTEGNTIYF.

The chain is built from TRBV20-1 and TRBJ2-2, with D perhaps assigned TRBD1 or TRBD2 (7 bases each). V gave up 6 bases and J gave up 5 bases, with 19 bases separating them. This CDR3 has 15 amino acids. Germline V lookup: CDR1 DFQATT, CDR2 SNEGSKA (reference sequence). The CDR3: CSAYPGTAGTGELFF. As DNA, the CDR3 is TGCAGTGCATACCCCGGGACAGCGGGGACCGGGGAGCTGTTTTTT.

This chain connects TRBV12-3 or TRBV12-4 to TRBJ2-1; D is uncertain. V shed 1 base and J shed 9 bases, with 16 bases lying between them. This CDR3 has 15 amino acids. DNA for the CDR3: TGTGCCAGCAGTTTAGACAGCGTCCGGTTATCTGAGCAGTTCTTC. This encodes CASSLDSVRLSEQFF.